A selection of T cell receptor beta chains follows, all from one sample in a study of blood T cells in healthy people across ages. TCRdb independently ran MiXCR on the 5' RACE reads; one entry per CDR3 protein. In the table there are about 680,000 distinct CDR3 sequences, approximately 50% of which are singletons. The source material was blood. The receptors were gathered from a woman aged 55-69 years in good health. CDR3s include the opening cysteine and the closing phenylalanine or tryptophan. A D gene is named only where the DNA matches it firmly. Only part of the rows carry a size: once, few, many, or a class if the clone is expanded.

TGTGCCAGCAGTCTCTCAGGGGGGTGGTCATACAATGAGCAGTTCTTC | CASSLSGGWSYNEQFF | TRBJ2-1 | TRBV12-3/TRBV12-4 | few | NA
TGCAGTGCCGCAGGGACTAGCGGGAGTCACAATGAGCAGTTCTTC | CSAAGTSGSHNEQFF | TRBJ2-1 | TRBV20-1 | few | TRBD2
TGTGCCAGCAGCCAAACAGGATCACCCCTCCACTTT | CASSQTGSPLHF | TRBJ1-6 | TRBV3-1 | once | NA
TGCGCCAGCAGTCCTTACTGGCGGGTTAGCGGGAGTTCCTACGAGCAGTACTTC | CASSPYWRVSGSSYEQYF | TRBJ2-7 | TRBV4-3 | NA | TRBD2
TGTGCCAGCAGACTTGGGACTAGCGGGGAGGGGGGTGAGCAGTTCTTC | CASRLGTSGEGGEQFF | TRBJ2-1 | TRBV3-1 | NA | TRBD2
TGCAGTGCTAGCGGGGGCCGCTTTGGGGGAGCCGGGGAGCTGTTTTTT | CSASGGRFGGAGELFF | TRBJ2-2 | TRBV20-1 | few | NA
TGTGCCACCAGCAGCCCCAGGTGGGGGACTGAAGCTTTCTTT | CATSSPRWGTEAFF | TRBJ1-1 | TRBV15 | NA | NA
TGTGCCAGCAGTACCCAGTGGGGGGGTGAGCAGTACTTC | CASSTQWGGEQYF | TRBJ2-7 | TRBV12-3/TRBV12-4 | NA | TRBD2
TGTGCCAGCAGCCAGAATCTCGCCGGGGAGCTGTTTTTT | CASSQNLAGELFF | TRBJ2-2 | TRBV3-1 | many | NA
TGTGCCATCAGTGAAGAGGACAGGGGGAACACTGAAGCTTTCTTT | CAISEEDRGNTEAFF | TRBJ1-1 | TRBV10-3 | NA | TRBD1
TGTGCCAGCAGCCAAGTTGACAATGAGCAGTTCTTC | CASSQVDNEQFF | TRBJ2-1 | TRBV3-1 | NA | NA
TGTGCCAGCAGTTACCCACGGCAGCCCCAGCATTTT | CASSYPRQPQHF | TRBJ1-5 | TRBV6-2/TRBV6-3 | few | NA
TGCAGTGCTAGAAGGCGCGTTAGTGAAGCTTTCTTT | CSARRRVSEAFF | TRBJ1-1 | TRBV20-1 | many | NA
TGTGCCAGCGCCAGGGGGAGCAACTATGGCTACACCTTC | CASARGSNYGYTF | TRBJ1-2 | TRBV3-1 | NA | TRBD1
TGCAGTGCTAGTTACTCAGGGGGCGGCCCCTACGAGCAGTACTTC | CSASYSGGGPYEQYF | TRBJ2-7 | TRBV20-1 | few | TRBD1